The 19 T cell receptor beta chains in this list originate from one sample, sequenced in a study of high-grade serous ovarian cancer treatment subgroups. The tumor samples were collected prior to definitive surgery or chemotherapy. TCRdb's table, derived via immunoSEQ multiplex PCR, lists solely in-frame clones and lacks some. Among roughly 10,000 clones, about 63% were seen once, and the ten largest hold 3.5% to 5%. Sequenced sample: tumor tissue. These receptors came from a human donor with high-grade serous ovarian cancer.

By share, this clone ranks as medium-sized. The CDR3 DNA reads TGTGCCTGGAGTGTGGGGACGAACACTGAAGCTTTCTTT. As protein: CAWSVGTNTEAFF. The chain recombines TRBV30 with TRBJ1-1, with D possibly TRBD1 on 5 matching bases. The CDR3 contains 13 residues. Trimming cost V 0 bases and J 1 base, with 6 bases left between them. Germline loops: CDR1 GTSNPN, CDR2 SVGIG (reference sequence).

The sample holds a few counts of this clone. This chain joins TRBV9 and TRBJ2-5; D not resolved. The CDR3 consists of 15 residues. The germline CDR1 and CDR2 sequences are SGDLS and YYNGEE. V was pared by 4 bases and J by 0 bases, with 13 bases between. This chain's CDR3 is CASSKGLANQETQYF. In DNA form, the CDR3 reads TGTGCCAGCAGCAAGGGTTTGGCAAACCAAGAGACCCAGTACTTC.

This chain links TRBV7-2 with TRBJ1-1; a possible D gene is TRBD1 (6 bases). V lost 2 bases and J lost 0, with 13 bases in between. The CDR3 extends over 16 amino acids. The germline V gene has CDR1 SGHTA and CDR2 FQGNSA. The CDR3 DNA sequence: TGTGCCAGCAGCTTACTATCCCAGGGGTTGAACACTGAAGCTTTCTTT. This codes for CASSLLSQGLNTEAFF.

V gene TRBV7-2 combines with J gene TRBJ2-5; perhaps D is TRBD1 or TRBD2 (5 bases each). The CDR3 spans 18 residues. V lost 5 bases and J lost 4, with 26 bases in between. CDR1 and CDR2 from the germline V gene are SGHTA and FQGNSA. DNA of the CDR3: TGTGCCAGCAGCCCAACGTTTGAGGGGACGCCTCCCCGAGAGACCCAGTACTTC. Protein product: CASSPTFEGTPPRETQYF.

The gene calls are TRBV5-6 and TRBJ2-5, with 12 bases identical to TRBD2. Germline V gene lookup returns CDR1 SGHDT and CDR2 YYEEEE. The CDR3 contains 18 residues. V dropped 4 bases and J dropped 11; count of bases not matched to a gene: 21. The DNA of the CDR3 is TGTGCCAGCAGCCTGACCGGGACTAGCGGGTTGCGGCCTACGGGGCAGTACTTC. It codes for CASSLTGTSGLRPTGQYF.

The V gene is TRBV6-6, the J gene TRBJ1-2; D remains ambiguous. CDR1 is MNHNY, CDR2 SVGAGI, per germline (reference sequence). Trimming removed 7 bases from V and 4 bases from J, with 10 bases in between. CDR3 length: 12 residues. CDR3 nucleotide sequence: TGTGCCAGCATTGGCGATCCCTATGGCTACACCTTC. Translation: CASIGDPYGYTF.

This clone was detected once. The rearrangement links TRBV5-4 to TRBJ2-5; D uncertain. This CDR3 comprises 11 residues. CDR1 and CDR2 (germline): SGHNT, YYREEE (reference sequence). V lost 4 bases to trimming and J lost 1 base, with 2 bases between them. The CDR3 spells CASSRQETQYF. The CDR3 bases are TGTGCCAGCAGCCGCCAAGAGACCCAGTACTTC. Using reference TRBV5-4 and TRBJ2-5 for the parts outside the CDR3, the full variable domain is ETGVTQSPTHLIKTRGQQVTLRCSSQSGHNTVSWYQQALGQGPQFIFQYYREEENGRGNFPPRFSGLQFPNYSSELNVNALELDDSALYLCASSRQETQYFGPGTRLLVL.

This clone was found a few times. CDR3 sequence (DNA): TGTGCCCGAGGAGGTATGGACACTGAAGCTTTCTTT. Encoded protein: CARGGMDTEAFF. The rearrangement joins TRBV30 to TRBJ1-1; D remains ambiguous. Germline V gene data show CDR1 as GTSNPN and CDR2 as SVGIG (reference sequence). The CDR3 covers 12 residues. Trimming shortened V by 8 bases and J by 3 bases, and 13 bases separated the two germline ends. Complete variable domain (other parts from reference TRBV30 and TRBJ1-1): SQTIHQWPATLVQPVGSPLSLECTVEGTSNPNLYWYRQAAGRGLQLLFYSVGIGQISSEVPQNLSASRPQDRQFILSSKKLLLSDSGFYLCARGGMDTEAFFGQGTRLTVV.

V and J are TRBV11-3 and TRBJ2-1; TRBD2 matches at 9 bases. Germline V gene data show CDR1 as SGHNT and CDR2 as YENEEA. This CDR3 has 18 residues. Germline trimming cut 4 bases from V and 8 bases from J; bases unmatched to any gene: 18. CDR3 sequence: CASSYYSPGLARLDEQFF. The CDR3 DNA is TGTGCCAGCAGCTACTACAGTCCTGGACTAGCGAGGTTAGATGAGCAGTTCTTC.

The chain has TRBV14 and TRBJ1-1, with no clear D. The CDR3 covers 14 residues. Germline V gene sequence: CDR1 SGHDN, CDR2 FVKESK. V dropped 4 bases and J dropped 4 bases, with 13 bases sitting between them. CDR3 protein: CASSPYQDGTEAFF. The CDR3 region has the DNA TGTGCCAGCAGCCCCTACCAGGACGGCACTGAAGCTTTCTTT. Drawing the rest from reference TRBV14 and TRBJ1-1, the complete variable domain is EAGVTQFPSHSVIEKGQTVTLRCDPISGHDNLYWYRRVMGKEIKFLLHFVKESKQDESGMPNNRFLAERTGGTYSTLKVQPAELEDSGVYFCASSPYQDGTEAFFGQGTRLTVV.

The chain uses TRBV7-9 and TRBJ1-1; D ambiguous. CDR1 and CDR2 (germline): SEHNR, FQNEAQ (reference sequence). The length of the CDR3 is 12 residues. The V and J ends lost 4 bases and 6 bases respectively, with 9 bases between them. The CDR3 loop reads CASSSAGAEAFF. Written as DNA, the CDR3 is TGTGCCAGCAGCTCAGCGGGAGCTGAAGCTTTCTTT.

CDR3 nucleotides: TGTGCCAGCAGTTCGGGACAGCATAACTATGGCTACACCTTC. This gives the protein CASSSGQHNYGYTF. This chain connects TRBV27 to TRBJ1-2; 7 bases map to TRBD1. V lost 4 bases to trimming and J lost 1 base; unmatched junction nucleotides: 3. The germline CDR1 and CDR2 sequences are MNHEY and SMNVEV (reference sequence). CDR3 length equals 14 residues.

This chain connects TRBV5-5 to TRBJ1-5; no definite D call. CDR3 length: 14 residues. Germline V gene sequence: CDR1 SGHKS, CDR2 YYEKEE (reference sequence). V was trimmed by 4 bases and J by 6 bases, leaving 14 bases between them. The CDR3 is CASSNQPTVQPQHF. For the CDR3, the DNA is TGTGCCAGCAGCAACCAACCGACGGTTCAGCCCCAGCATTTT.

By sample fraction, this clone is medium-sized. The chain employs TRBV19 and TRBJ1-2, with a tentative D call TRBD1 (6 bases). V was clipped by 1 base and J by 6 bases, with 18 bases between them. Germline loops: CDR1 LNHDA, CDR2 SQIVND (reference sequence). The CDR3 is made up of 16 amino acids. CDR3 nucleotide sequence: TGTGCCAGTAGTATAGTTGCGGGGCAGGGGTCTGATGGCTACACCTTC. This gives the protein CASSIVAGQGSDGYTF.

CDR3 in amino acids: CASSRTFSTDTQYF. The CDR3 DNA follows: TGTGCCAGCAGCCGGACATTTAGCACAGATACGCAGTATTTT. The gene calls are TRBV5-4 and TRBJ2-3; TRBD1 might be the D (5 bases). Deletions cut 4 bases from V and 0 bases from J, with 9 bases between. This CDR3 comprises 14 residues. Germline V gene lookup returns CDR1 SGHNT and CDR2 YYREEE (reference sequence). Full variable domain (remainder filled in from reference TRBV5-4 and TRBJ2-3): ETGVTQSPTHLIKTRGQQVTLRCSSQSGHNTVSWYQQALGQGPQFIFQYYREEENGRGNFPPRFSGLQFPNYSSELNVNALELDDSALYLCASSRTFSTDTQYFGPGTRLTVL.

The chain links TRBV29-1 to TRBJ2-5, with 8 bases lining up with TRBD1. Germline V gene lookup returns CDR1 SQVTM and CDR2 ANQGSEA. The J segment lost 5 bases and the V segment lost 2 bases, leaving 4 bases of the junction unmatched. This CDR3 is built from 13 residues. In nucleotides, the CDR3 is TGCAGCGTTGAAAGGCAGGGGGCTGAGACCCAGTACTTC. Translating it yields CSVERQGAETQYF.

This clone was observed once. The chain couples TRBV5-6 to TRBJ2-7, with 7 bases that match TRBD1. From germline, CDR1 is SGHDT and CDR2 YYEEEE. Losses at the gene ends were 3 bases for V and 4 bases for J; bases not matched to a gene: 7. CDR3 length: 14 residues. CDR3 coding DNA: TGTGCCAGCAGCTGGGCCGGGACAGAATACGAGCAGTACTTC. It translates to CASSWAGTEYEQYF.

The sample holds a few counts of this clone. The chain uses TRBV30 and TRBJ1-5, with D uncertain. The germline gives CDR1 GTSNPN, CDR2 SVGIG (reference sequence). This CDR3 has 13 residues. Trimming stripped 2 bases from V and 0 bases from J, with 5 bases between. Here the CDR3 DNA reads TGTGCCTGGAGTCCAGATAGCAATCAGCCCCAGCATTTT. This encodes CAWSPDSNQPQHF.

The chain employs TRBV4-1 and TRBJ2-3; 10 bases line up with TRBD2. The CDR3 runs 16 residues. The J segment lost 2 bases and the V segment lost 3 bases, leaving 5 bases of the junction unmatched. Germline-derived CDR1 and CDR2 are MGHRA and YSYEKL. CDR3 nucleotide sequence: TGCGCCAGCAGCCACGGGCTAGCGGGAGACACAGATACGCAGTATTTT. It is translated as CASSHGLAGDTDTQYF.